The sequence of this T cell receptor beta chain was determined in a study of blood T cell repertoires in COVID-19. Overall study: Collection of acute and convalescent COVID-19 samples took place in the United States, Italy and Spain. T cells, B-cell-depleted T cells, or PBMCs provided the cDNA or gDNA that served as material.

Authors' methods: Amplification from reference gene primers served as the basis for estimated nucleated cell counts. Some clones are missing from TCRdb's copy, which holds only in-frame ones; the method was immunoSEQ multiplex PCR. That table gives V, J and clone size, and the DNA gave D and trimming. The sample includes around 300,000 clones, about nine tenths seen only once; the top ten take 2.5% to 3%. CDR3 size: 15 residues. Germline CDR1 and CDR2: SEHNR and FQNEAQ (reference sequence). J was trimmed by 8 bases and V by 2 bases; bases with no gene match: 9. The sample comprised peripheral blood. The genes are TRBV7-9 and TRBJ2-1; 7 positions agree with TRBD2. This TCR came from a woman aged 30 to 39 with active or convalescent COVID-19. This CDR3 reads CASSLRGEVGYEQFF. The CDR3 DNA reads TGTGCCAGCAGCTTACGGGGGGAAGTGGGATATGAGCAGTTCTTC.